The clone carrying this TCR beta chain was counted a few times. The data were taken from a study of response to subunit inactivated influenza vaccine. V was cut by 6 bases and J by 12 bases, with 15 bases left in between. CDR1 is MNHEY and CDR2 is SVGEGT in the germline V gene. The CDR3 is 12 residues long. One entry per CDR3 protein, called by TCRdb with MiXCR from the RT-PCR reads. This table has 200,000 to 300,000 distinct CDR3 sequences, roughly an eighth appearing once. V gene TRBV6-2 or TRBV6-3 combines with J gene TRBJ2-1; TRBD2 might be the D (6 bases). The receptor was derived from a man aged 50 to 59 who received an inactivated influenza vaccine. The sample consisted of non-naive T cells sorted from PBMCs, taken about 14 days before vaccination. CDR3 nucleotides: TGTGCCAGCAGCTCTAATCAGGGAGGGCAGTTCTTC. Residues: CASSSNQGGQFF.